The 21 T cell receptor beta chains in this list originate from one sample, sequenced in a study of cytomegalovirus exposure and HLA in healthy donors. The PCR contained 60 Vbeta and 13 Jbeta primers. Measured with immunoSEQ multiplex PCR; TCRdb has only the in-frame clones, and not every one. The sample has roughly 120,000 clones; 73% are singletons. Sequenced material: PBMCs. The receptors derive from a woman in her twenties or thirties in good health and CMV-seronegative.

V and J are TRBV27 and TRBJ1-2; D is unresolved. Germline V lookup: CDR1 MNHEY, CDR2 SMNVEV (reference sequence). V was shortened by 7 bases and J by 1 base, with 10 bases between the two germline ends. The CDR3 loop spans 13 amino acids. The CDR3 sequence is CASKPTYNYGYTF. CDR3 sequence (DNA): TGTGCCAGCAAACCCACCTATAACTATGGCTACACCTTC.

The genes are TRBV5-1 and TRBJ1-1, with a possible D match to TRBD1 (6 bases). This CDR3 has 16 residues. Trimming stripped 0 bases from V and 1 base from J, with 13 bases between. Germline V gene lookup returns CDR1 SGHRS and CDR2 YFSETQ. CDR3 region: CASSLVVTGPNTEAFF. CDR3 nucleotides: TGCGCCAGCAGCTTGGTAGTCACAGGGCCGAACACTGAAGCTTTCTTT.

The chain uses TRBV18 and TRBJ2-1, with a possible D match to TRBD1 (6 bases). The CDR3 loop spans 13 amino acids. V gave up 3 bases and J gave up 9 bases, with 12 bases separating them. Looked up from germline, CDR1 is KGHSH and CDR2 is LQKENI. The DNA for the CDR3 is TGTGCCAGCTCACCCGGTATGGGGGCTGAGCAGTTCTTC. Its protein product is CASSPGMGAEQFF.

This chain links TRBV18 with TRBJ1-5; no definite D call. The length of the CDR3 is 13 residues. Germline-derived CDR1 and CDR2 are KGHSH and LQKENI. V shed 5 bases and J shed 6 bases, with 11 bases lying between them. CDR3 in DNA: TGTGCCAGCTCATCAGAGAGAGGTCAGCCCCAGCATTTT. This sequence encodes CASSSERGQPQHF.

The chain carries TRBV11-2 and TRBJ1-5; D gene unclear. The V end was cut by 0 bases, the J end by 3 bases, with 9 bases between. The CDR3 consists of 15 residues. Germline CDR1 SGHAT, CDR2 FQNNGV. CDR3 nucleotides: TGTGCCAGCAGCTTAGACAGGCAAGCCAATCAGCCCCAGCATTTT. Amino acid sequence: CASSLDRQANQPQHF.

J is TRBJ1-4 and V is TRBV4-3, with 8 bases lining up with TRBD1. V dropped 4 bases and J dropped 6; count of bases not matched to a gene: 7. The CDR3 runs 15 residues. CDR1 and CDR2 (germline): LGHNA, YSLEER. For the CDR3, the DNA is TGCGCCAGCAGCCGCGACAGGGGTCCCGATGAAAAACTGTTTTTT. This codes for CASSRDRGPDEKLFF.

This clone has more than one count but fewer than ten. This rearrangement joins TRBV4-3 to TRBJ1-6; D ambiguous. V lost 3 bases and J lost 2, with 14 bases in between. There are 17 residues in the CDR3. Germline values: CDR1 LGHNA, CDR2 YSLEER. The CDR3 here is CASSQDWSIAYNSPLHF. The CDR3 DNA reads TGCGCCAGCAGCCAGGACTGGTCCATCGCCTATAATTCACCCCTCCACTTT.

The chain couples TRBV4-2 to TRBJ2-3, with 10 bases lining up with TRBD2. The germline V gene has CDR1 LGHNA and CDR2 YNFKEQ. V trimming: 4 bases; J trimming: 4 bases; junction bases outside the gene matches: 8. The CDR3 loop spans 16 amino acids. The CDR3 sequence is CASSLAGSGGADTQYF. CDR3 DNA sequence: TGTGCCAGCAGCCTTGCCGGGAGCGGGGGGGCAGATACGCAGTATTTT.

V usage is TRBV10-3 and J usage is TRBJ2-7; 8 positions match TRBD1. The germline V gene encodes CDR1 ENHRY and CDR2 SYGVKD. V gave up 0 bases and J gave up 12 bases; unmatched junction bases: 13. This CDR3 is built from 15 residues. The CDR3 loop is CAISESMGRGPSPYF. In DNA, the CDR3 is TGTGCCATCAGTGAGTCGATGGGCAGGGGGCCATCCCCGTACTTC.

This clone has only a few counts. The chain carries TRBV30 and TRBJ2-3; D gene unclear. Trimming took off 2 bases at V and 3 bases at J, with 9 bases between the two ends. From germline, CDR1 is GTSNPN and CDR2 SVGIG (reference sequence). The CDR3 loop spans 13 amino acids. CDR3 amino acids: CAWSYSFTDTQYF. The CDR3 DNA reads TGTGCCTGGAGTTACTCTTTTACAGATACGCAGTATTTT.

The CDR3 DNA follows: TGTGCCTCAGGGGTCGCGAACACTGAAGCTTTCTTT. Encoded protein: CASGVANTEAFF. V is TRBV9 and J is TRBJ1-1, with a tentative D call TRBD1 (6 bases). The CDR3 is 12 residues long. The germline V gene has CDR1 SGDLS and CDR2 YYNGEE. Trimming removed 10 bases at V and 1 base at J, with 11 bases between. The variable domain in full, with the rest retrieved from reference TRBV9 and TRBJ1-1, is DSGVTQTPKHLITATGQRVTLRCSPRSGDLSVYWYQQSLDQGLQFLIQYYNGEERAKGNILERFSAQQFPDLHSELNLSSLELGDSALYFCASGVANTEAFFGQGTRLTVV.

The V call is TRBV2, the J call TRBJ1-4; TRBD1 is a possible D gene (6 bases). Trimming took 5 bases from V and 8 from J, leaving 15 bases between them. This CDR3 region has 14 residues. In germline, CDR1 is SNHLY, CDR2 FYNNEI. The CDR3 spells CASSHRVGEEKLFF. DNA for the CDR3: TGTGCCAGCAGTCACAGGGTTGGCGAGGAAAAACTGTTTTTT.

CDR3 coding DNA: TGTGCCAGCAGCTTGTCCGGGGTCCCCGGGGAGCTGTTTTTT. Translation gives CASSLSGVPGELFF. The chain joins TRBV5-6 to TRBJ2-2, with D tentatively TRBD2 (5 bases). There are 14 residues in the CDR3. Trimming stripped 1 base from V and 6 bases from J, with 10 bases between. CDR1 and CDR2 from the germline V gene are SGHDT and YYEEEE.

The gene calls are TRBV7-2 and TRBJ2-2; TRBD2 is a possible D gene (5 bases). V dropped 5 bases and J dropped 8 bases, with 21 bases sitting between them. In germline, CDR1 is SGHTA, CDR2 FQGNSA. The CDR3 runs 16 residues. CDR3 loop: CASSPRNGITVGELFF. DNA of the CDR3: TGTGCCAGCAGCCCAAGGAACGGGATCACAGTAGGGGAGCTGTTTTTT.

The rearrangement joins TRBV2 to TRBJ1-2; TRBD1 is a possible D gene (6 bases). From germline, CDR1 is SNHLY and CDR2 FYNNEI. With 2 bases removed from V and 4 bases from J, the gap between germline ends came to 8 bases. CDR3 size: 13 residues. The CDR3 nucleotides are TGTGCCAGCAGTGAACAGGGGCCCTATGGCTACACCTTC. It yields the protein CASSEQGPYGYTF.

The chain carries TRBV4-1 and TRBJ2-7; D perhaps matches TRBD1 (6 bases). The CDR3 sequence is 15 residues long. V lost 0 bases and J lost 8, with 17 bases in between. From germline, CDR1 is MGHRA and CDR2 YSYEKL. As DNA, the CDR3 is TGCGCCAGCAGCCAAGATTACAGGGATTACTCGCAGCAGTACTTC. Translating gives CASSQDYRDYSQQYF.

This clone was counted between two and nine times. The chain employs TRBV30 and TRBJ1-2; D is unclear. Trimming stripped 5 bases from V and 3 bases from J, with 16 bases between. Per germline, CDR1 GTSNPN and CDR2 SVGIG (reference sequence). The length of the CDR3 is 14 residues. The CDR3 bases are TGTGCCTGGGATTACTCCACAGACCACTATGGCTACACCTTC. Protein product: CAWDYSTDHYGYTF.

This clone appeared a few times. This chain links TRBV5-1 with TRBJ1-4; 9 bases align to TRBD1. V trimming: 3 bases; J trimming: 8 bases; junction bases outside the gene matches: 8. This CDR3 spans 15 amino acids. Germline CDR1 SGHRS, CDR2 YFSETQ. The CDR3 sequence: CASSSGQGIGEKLFF. The CDR3 DNA reads TGCGCCAGCAGCTCGGGACAGGGCATTGGAGAAAAACTGTTTTTT.

V usage is TRBV6-6 and J usage is TRBJ2-3; TRBD1 agrees at 7 bases. V lost 4 bases, J lost 6 bases, and 1 base stayed unmatched. Germline values: CDR1 MNHNY, CDR2 SVGAGI (reference sequence). This CDR3 is 12 amino acids long. DNA of the CDR3: TGTGCCAGCAGTTTGACAGGGGATACGCAGTATTTT. It codes for CASSLTGDTQYF.

The chain recombines TRBV11-2 with TRBJ1-1; no clear D gene. Trimming shortened V by 8 bases and J by 0 bases, and 13 bases separated the two germline ends. CDR3 size: 14 residues. CDR1 is SGHAT and CDR2 is FQNNGV in the germline V gene. CDR3 nucleotide sequence: TGTGCCAGCCGACACGTACTCTTGAACACTGAAGCTTTCTTT. This sequence encodes CASRHVLLNTEAFF.

The J gene is TRBJ2-1, the V gene TRBV19; possibly TRBD1 for D (7 bases). The CDR3 length is 13 residues. Germline CDR1 reads LNHDA; CDR2 reads SQIVND (reference sequence). Trimming shortened V by 6 bases and J by 5 bases, and 11 bases separated the two germline ends. The chain's CDR3 is CASSRGENNEQFF. In nucleotides, the CDR3 is TGTGCCAGTAGCAGGGGGGAAAACAATGAGCAGTTCTTC. The full variable domain, with the rest looked up from reference TRBV19 and TRBJ2-1, is DGGITQSPKYLFRKEGQNVTLSCEQNLNHDAMYWYRQDPGQGLRLIYYSQIVNDFQKGDIAEGYSVSREKKESFPLTVTSAQKNPTAFYLCASSRGENNEQFFGPGTRLTVL.